This T cell receptor (beta chain) was obtained from a study of blood T cell repertoires in COVID-19. Study at large: Donors in the United States, Italy and Spain gave samples during acute or convalescent COVID-19. Sources were T cells, B-cell-depleted T cells, or PBMCs; the material itself was cDNA or gDNA.

V lost 6 bases to trimming and J lost 7 bases; unmatched junction nucleotides: 7. The CDR3 spans 14 residues. Germline-derived CDR1 and CDR2 are MDHEN and SYDVKM. Authors' methods: Estimates of nucleated cell counts were drawn from the amplification of reference gene primers. Libraries were prepared by immunoSEQ multiplex PCR; TCRdb keeps only in-frame clonotypes and omits some of them. The V and J calls and clone size were taken over from that table, and D and trimming were inferred from the DNA. The table has roughly 200,000 clones, 85% to 95% seen once; the top ten hold approximately 0.8%. The chain recombines TRBV28 with TRBJ1-4; 8 bases fit TRBD1. Sequencing used peripheral blood. This TCR was sampled from a man aged 30-40 years with COVID-19, enrolled during active disease. Here the CDR3 DNA reads TGTGCCAGCAGCCACGACAGGGGAGTTGAAAAACTGTTTTTT. This encodes CASSHDRGVEKLFF.